These 27 T cell receptor beta chains originate from one sample sequenced in a study of regulatory T cells in long-lasting Graves disease. Arm-PCR of CDR3 regions and iRepertoire HTBI primers were used to build TCR beta libraries. TCRdb itself ran the multiplex PCR reads through MiXCR, one entry per CDR3 protein. The sample includes about 470,000 distinct CDR3 sequences, around 15% seen only once; the top ten take approximately 12%. Time point given: newly diagnosed GD, antithyroid drugs for less than 3 months. Making the TCR library involved RNA that had been extracted from PBMCs. These data were also reused for a study on T cells in Graves' hyperthyroidism and ophthalmopathy.

Sequenced material: peripheral blood mononuclear cells (PBMCs), taken at new diagnosis, from a patient treated with antithyroid drugs. The receptors stem from a man aged 35-49 years with Graves disease.

Ten or more counts support this clonotype. The V gene is TRBV30, the J gene TRBJ2-1; 7 bases map to TRBD2. The CDR3 has 13 residues. Trimming took 3 bases from V and 3 from J; bases not matched to a gene: 2. The V gene's germline CDR1 is GTSNPN and CDR2 SVGIG (reference sequence). Written as DNA, the CDR3 is TGTGCCTGGAGGAGGGAGGGCTACAATGAGCAGTTCTTC. This gives the protein CAWRREGYNEQFF.

Comments on this clonotype: A much larger clonotype is one base distant, so this may be a read error. The J gene is TRBJ2-1, the V gene TRBV27, with D possibly being TRBD2 (6 bases). Germline V gene data show CDR1 as MNHEY and CDR2 as SMNVEV (reference sequence). The length of the CDR3 is 15 residues. The CDR3 here is CASSSPSVSYNKQFF. CDR3 sequence (DNA): TGTGCCAGCAGTTCACCTAGCGTCTCCTACAATAAGCAGTTCTTC.

This chain links TRBV6-1 with TRBJ2-1; tentatively, D is TRBD2 (6 bases). The germline V gene encodes CDR1 MNHNS and CDR2 SASEGT. Trimming stripped 2 bases from V and 2 bases from J, with 19 bases between. The CDR3 is 18 amino acids. This CDR3 reads CASSERAPLATTYNEQFF. DNA for the CDR3: TGTGCCAGCAGTGAAAGGGCCCCACTAGCAACAACCTACAATGAGCAGTTCTTC.

The chain recombines TRBV15 with TRBJ1-5, with D uncertain. The V end was cut by 1 base, the J end by 4 bases, with 11 bases between. Germline V gene data show CDR1 as LNHNV and CDR2 as YYDKDF (reference sequence). The CDR3 extends over 15 amino acids. The CDR3 DNA reads as TGTGCCACCAGCAGAGGGCACCAGATAAATCAGCCCCAGCATTTT. Its translation is CATSRGHQINQPQHF.

This clonotype was seen many times. This chain uses TRBV20-1 with TRBJ1-5; maybe TRBD1 (5 bases). Germline CDR1 and CDR2: DFQATT and SNEGSKA (reference sequence). The CDR3 runs to 14 residues. The ends were cut back, 3 bases at V and 0 bases at J, with 9 bases in the middle. CDR3: CSASRGNSNQPQHF. The CDR3 coding sequence is TGCAGTGCTAGTCGGGGGAATAGCAATCAGCCCCAGCATTTT.

This clonotype was seen a few times. The J gene is TRBJ2-7, the V gene TRBV14; no firm D call. The CDR3 has 15 amino acids. Germline assignment: CDR1 SGHDN and CDR2 FVKESK. Trimming pared 4 bases from V and 5 bases from J, leaving 18 bases between. CDR3 nucleotides: TGTGCCAGCAGCCTACCGGGCCGGTCATCCCACGAGCAGTACTTC. Translated: CASSLPGRSSHEQYF.

The V and J genes are TRBV7-9 and TRBJ1-5; D is possibly TRBD1 (5 bases). Per germline, CDR1 SEHNR and CDR2 FQNEAQ (reference sequence). V lost 2 bases, J lost 0 bases, and 11 bases lay in between. The CDR3 has 16 amino acids. The CDR3 bases are TGTGCCAGCAGCTTACAACTGACAGTTAGCAATCAGCCCCAGCATTTT. Protein: CASSLQLTVSNQPQHF.

Notes on this clonotype: This sequence may be a read error, since a much larger clone differs from it by one base. This chain links TRBV30 with TRBJ1-1; D remains unclear. Germline V gene sequence: CDR1 GTSNPN, CDR2 SVGIG (reference sequence). This CDR3 is built from 12 residues. The CDR3 nucleotides read TGTGCCTGGAGCCGTCCAAACACTGAAGCTCTCTTT. Encoded protein: CAWSRPNTEALF.

This clonotype appeared a few times. This rearrangement joins TRBV19 to TRBJ1-5, with no clear D. Germline V gene data show CDR1 as LNHDA and CDR2 as SQIVND (reference sequence). Deletions cut 2 bases from V and 0 bases from J, with 5 bases between. The CDR3 extends over 14 amino acids. The CDR3, as DNA: TGTGCCAGTAGTATATGGGATAGCAATCAGCCCCAGCATTTT. Protein sequence: CASSIWDSNQPQHF.

This chain links TRBV5-1 with TRBJ2-5; tentatively, D is TRBD1 or TRBD2 (6 bases each). The CDR3 sequence is 14 residues long. Germline CDR1 is SGHRS and CDR2 is YFSETQ. Trimming left V 3 bases short and J 3 bases short, with 12 bases between. CDR3 residues: CASSYSGAKETQYF. CDR3 nucleotides: TGCGCCAGCAGCTACTCGGGGGCCAAAGAGACCCAGTACTTC.

This clonotype was observed a few times. V is TRBV2 and J is TRBJ2-1; 9 bases match TRBD1. CDR1 is SNHLY and CDR2 is FYNNEI in the germline V gene. This CDR3 is built from 15 residues. Losses at the gene ends were 6 bases for V and 2 bases for J; bases not matched to a gene: 5. The CDR3 nucleotides read TGTGCCAGCAGAGTGGGACAGGGAACCTACAATGAGCAGTTCTTC. This encodes CASRVGQGTYNEQFF.

The chain employs TRBV15 and TRBJ2-3; either TRBD1 or TRBD2 may supply D (6 bases each). Per the germline V gene, CDR1 is LNHNV and CDR2 is YYDKDF (reference sequence). The CDR3 spans 19 residues. The V gene lost 0 bases and the J gene lost 2 bases, with 21 bases spanning the gap. The CDR3 here is CATSRDLGAGSPFTDTQYF. CDR3 nucleotides: TGTGCCACCAGCAGAGACCTGGGGGCCGGGAGTCCGTTCACAGATACGCAGTATTTT.

This clonotype was detected only a few times. Being one base from a much bigger clone, this may be a read error. The chain is built from TRBV2 and TRBJ1-5; unclear D gene. This CDR3 is 15 amino acids long. Germline CDR1 SNHLY, CDR2 FYNNEI. V lost 2 bases and J 5 bases, leaving 13 bases between the germline ends. DNA of the CDR3: TGTGCCAGCAGTGAACAGGACCCCGGAGATCAGCCCCAGCATTTT. This codes for CASSEQDPGDQPQHF.

This chain joins TRBV4-1 and TRBJ2-4; D call uncertain. From germline, CDR1 is MGHRA and CDR2 YSYEKL. V shed 3 bases and J shed 2 bases, with 11 bases lying between them. There are 15 residues in the CDR3. The CDR3 region is CASSHIGLPKNIQYF. DNA of the CDR3: TGCGCCAGCAGCCATATAGGTCTGCCCAAAAACATTCAGTACTTC.

This clonotype was found many times. The chain uses TRBV2 and TRBJ2-1; D possibly corresponds to TRBD2 (5 bases). This CDR3 spans 16 amino acids. Germline loops: CDR1 SNHLY, CDR2 FYNNEI. V dropped 11 bases and J dropped 5 bases, with 25 bases sitting between them. CDR3 bases: TGTGCCCTCCGCGGCCGGCGAGCGGTCTTGGACAATGAGCAGTTCTTC. Translating gives CALRGRRAVLDNEQFF.

This clonotype was observed many times. The chain uses TRBV7-2 and TRBJ2-1; the match to TRBD2 covers 8 bases. CDR1 and CDR2 from the germline V gene are SGHTA and FQGNSA. The ends lost 2 bases at V and 12 bases at J; junction bases unmatched: 0. CDR3 length: 11 residues. CDR3 protein: CASSLRGGQFF. CDR3 bases: TGTGCCAGCAGCTTACGGGGGGGGCAGTTCTTC.

This clonotype was counted ten times or more. This chain joins TRBV2 and TRBJ2-7, with 7 bases lining up with TRBD1. Germline CDR1 and CDR2: SNHLY and FYNNEI. After removal of 7 bases from V and 2 bases from J, the junction contained 14 bases not matched to a gene. The CDR3 runs 16 residues. CDR3 protein: CASIPRARGKAYEQYF. The CDR3 DNA follows: TGTGCCAGCATCCCTCGTGCCAGGGGGAAAGCCTACGAGCAGTACTTC.

This clonotype was seen a few times. This rearrangement joins TRBV5-6 to TRBJ2-2; 11 bases map to TRBD2. Germline V gives CDR1 SGHDT, CDR2 YYEEEE. The CDR3 has 18 residues. J lost 0 bases, V lost 2 bases, and 6 bases had no gene match. This CDR3 is CASSFVLAGGTNTGELFF. CDR3 bases: TGTGCCAGCAGCTTCGTGTTAGCGGGAGGGACGAACACCGGGGAGCTGTTTTTT.

At least ten counts were recorded for this clonotype. The chain joins TRBV2 to TRBJ2-7; D gene ambiguous. Germline CDR1 SNHLY, CDR2 FYNNEI. Between the trimmed V and J ends, which lost 2 bases and 6 bases, there was a span of 8 bases. The CDR3 has 12 amino acids. CDR3: CASSEQVGEQYF. CDR3 DNA: TGTGCCAGCAGTGAACAGGTTGGCGAGCAGTACTTC. Complete variable domain (other parts from reference TRBV2 and TRBJ2-7): EPEVTQTPSHQVTQMGQEVILRCVPISNHLYFYWYRQILGQKVEFLVSFYNNEISEKSEIFDDQFSVERPDGSNFTLKIRSTKLEDSAMYFCASSEQVGEQYFGPGTRLTVT.

The chain carries TRBV30 and TRBJ1-1; a weak D match, TRBD1 (5 bases). The V gene lost 1 base and the J gene lost 6 bases, with 12 bases spanning the gap. Germline CDR1 is GTSNPN and CDR2 is SVGIG (reference sequence). The CDR3 spans 13 residues. The CDR3 DNA is TGTGCCTGGAGTGCCAGGGAGAGCGCTGAAGCTTTCTTT. This gives the protein CAWSARESAEAFF. The variable domain in full, completed from reference TRBV30 and TRBJ1-1, reads SQTIHQWPATLVQPVGSPLSLECTVEGTSNPNLYWYRQAAGRGLQLLFYSVGIGQISSEVPQNLSASRPQDRQFILSSKKLLLSDSGFYLCAWSARESAEAFFGQGTRLTVV.

This clonotype was observed many times. The CDR3 is CSARPKRTSTDTQYF. The CDR3 bases are TGCAGTGCTAGACCTAAGCGGACGAGCACAGATACGCAGTATTTT. V is TRBV20-1 and J is TRBJ2-3; a possible D gene is TRBD2 (5 bases). There are 15 residues in the CDR3. Germline V lookup: CDR1 DFQATT, CDR2 SNEGSKA (reference sequence). V was pared by 2 bases and J by 0 bases, with 12 bases between.

This clonotype showed up many times. The chain employs TRBV11-2 and TRBJ2-5; 7 nucleotides match TRBD1. The germline CDR1 and CDR2 sequences are SGHAT and FQNNGV. The CDR3 is 15 amino acids. V was clipped by 0 bases and J by 2 bases; unmatched bases: 3. The CDR3 DNA sequence: TGTGCCAGCAGCTTAGACGGGACAGCTCAAGAGACCCAGTACTTC. Its translation: CASSLDGTAQETQYF.

This clonotype turned up a few times. This chain links TRBV10-2 with TRBJ2-2; D gene ambiguous. Germline CDR1 and CDR2: WSHSY and SAAADI. The CDR3 has 13 residues. The germline V and J ends were trimmed by 4 bases and 4 bases, with 7 bases remaining between them. CDR3 DNA sequence: TGCGCCAGCAGTGGGGCCGCCACCGGGGAGCTGTTTTTT. Translating it yields CASSGAATGELFF.

This clonotype has just a few counts. The CDR3 sequence is CATSRNREIYEQYF. The CDR3 coding sequence is TGTGCCACCAGCAGGAACAGGGAGATTTACGAGCAGTACTTC. The chain joins TRBV15 to TRBJ2-7; TRBD1 is a possible D gene (6 bases). V lost 3 bases and J 4 bases, leaving 13 bases between the germline ends. The CDR3 contains 14 residues. CDR1 and CDR2 from the germline V gene are LNHNV and YYDKDF (reference sequence).

This clonotype was seen a handful of times. The chain uses TRBV6-1 and TRBJ2-3, with D perhaps TRBD1 (6 bases). Trimming removed 8 bases from V and 3 bases from J, with 12 bases in between. This CDR3 spans 13 amino acids. Germline V gene lookup returns CDR1 MNHNS and CDR2 SASEGT. CDR3 nucleotide sequence: TGTGCCAGCTACGAGGGGGTAACAGATACGCAGTATTTT. It encodes CASYEGVTDTQYF.

This clonotype was counted ten times or more. A junction boundary mismatches the germline segment, possibly from a read error. The rearrangement links TRBV11-3 to TRBJ2-7; D may correspond to TRBD1 or TRBD2 (5 bases each). The CDR3 totals 13 residues. Germline V gene sequence: CDR1 SGHNT, CDR2 YENEEA. CDR3: CASSEGPVYGQYF. As DNA, the CDR3 is TGTGCCAGCAGCGAGGGACCAGTCTACGGGCAGTACTTC.

This clonotype was detected only a few times. The chain couples TRBV20-1 to TRBJ2-2; TRBD2 agrees at 8 bases. The J segment lost 3 bases and the V segment lost 0 bases, leaving 3 bases of the junction unmatched. The CDR3 is made up of 15 amino acids. CDR1 and CDR2 (germline): DFQATT, SNEGSKA (reference sequence). The CDR3 spells CSARDLAGHTGELFF. The DNA for the CDR3 is TGCAGTGCTAGAGACTTAGCGGGACACACCGGGGAGCTGTTTTTT.